The 29 T cell receptor beta chains in this list originate from one sample, sequenced in a study of OX40 agonist ivuxolimab in advanced cancers. Sequencing was performed with immunoSEQ multiplex PCR; in TCRdb, only in-frame clones are kept and a portion is missing. The sample yields tens of thousands of clones, around 80% seen once. The sample in question was CD4+ or CD8+ T cells sorted from blood, obtained in a trial of the OX40 agonist ivuxolimab. Receptors originate from an adult with an advanced solid tumor such as melanoma, head and neck, liver or kidney cancer.

This clone was seen a single time. The V gene is TRBV7-9, the J gene TRBJ2-3; 9 bases align to TRBD2. This CDR3 has 14 amino acids. V gave up 5 bases and J gave up 3 bases; unmatched junction bases: 3. Germline CDR1 and CDR2: SEHNR and FQNEAQ (reference sequence). The CDR3 DNA is TGTGCCAGCAGCAAAACTAGCGGGACAGATACGCAGTATTTT. Protein: CASSKTSGTDTQYF.

The table lists this clone with a count of one. V usage is TRBV30 and J usage is TRBJ1-2; 10 nucleotides align to TRBD1. V lost 2 bases, J lost 7 bases, and 10 bases stayed unmatched. Germline assignment: CDR1 GTSNPN and CDR2 SVGIG (reference sequence). This CDR3 is built from 15 residues. The CDR3 here is CAWSTPGQGKGGYTF. The CDR3 DNA follows: TGTGCCTGGAGTACACCGGGACAGGGGAAGGGTGGCTACACCTTC. Variable domain in full (rest from reference TRBV30 and TRBJ1-2): SQTIHQWPATLVQPVGSPLSLECTVEGTSNPNLYWYRQAAGRGLQLLFYSVGIGQISSEVPQNLSASRPQDRQFILSSKKLLLSDSGFYLCAWSTPGQGKGGYTFGSGTRLTVV.

The CDR3 bases are TGTGCCAGCAGCCATTTCCGGGACAGTGGTGGTTTGTTCTACTTC. This translates into CASSHFRDSGGLFYF. The chain joins TRBV4-2 to TRBJ2-7, with TRBD1 matching over 7 bases. Germline-derived CDR1 and CDR2 are LGHNA and YNFKEQ. This CDR3 has 15 residues. After removal of 3 bases from V and 13 bases from J, the junction contained 18 bases not matched to a gene.

This sequence joins TRBV7-2 and TRBJ1-5; possibly TRBD1 for D (6 bases). CDR3 length: 14 amino acids. Germline V CDR1 and CDR2: SGHTA, FQGNSA. V gave up 7 bases and J gave up 1 base, with 11 bases separating them. The CDR3 protein is CASTDRPSNQPQHF. DNA of the CDR3: TGTGCCAGCACCGACAGGCCAAGCAATCAGCCCCAGCATTTT.

This chain uses TRBV4-2 with TRBJ2-1; TRBD2 agrees at 8 bases. V was clipped by 4 bases and J by 0 bases; unmatched bases: 8. The CDR3 contains 17 residues. Germline V lookup: CDR1 LGHNA, CDR2 YNFKEQ. CDR3 nucleotide sequence: TGTGCCAGCAGCCGAGGACTAGCCGAGTTCTCCTACAATGAGCAGTTCTTC. This sequence encodes CASSRGLAEFSYNEQFF.

CDR3: CASSPDINYGYTF. The CDR3 DNA follows: TGTGCCAGCAGCCCGGACATTAACTATGGCTACACCTTC. This chain links TRBV9 with TRBJ1-2; maybe TRBD1 (5 bases). Deletions cut 4 bases from V and 1 base from J, with 8 bases between. This CDR3 region has 13 residues. Germline loops: CDR1 SGDLS, CDR2 YYNGEE.

This clone appeared a few times. The chain joins TRBV6-6 to TRBJ1-1; D unclear. There are 14 residues in the CDR3. The germline gives CDR1 MNHNY, CDR2 SVGAGI (reference sequence). The germline V and J ends were trimmed by 3 bases and 3 bases, with 11 bases remaining between them. The CDR3 DNA is TGTGCCAGCAGTTATGATAGGGTCTACACTGAAGCTTTCTTT. Its translation: CASSYDRVYTEAFF.

This clone was seen only a few times. The chain uses TRBV2 and TRBJ2-7; D is perhaps TRBD2 (5 bases). CDR1 SNHLY and CDR2 FYNNEI come from the germline V gene. The V end lost 4 bases, the J end lost 5 bases, and 12 bases lay between the germline ends. CDR3 length: 13 amino acids. CDR3 DNA sequence: TGTGCCAGCAGTGGCTTTAGGGAGAACGAGCAGTACTTC. Its translation: CASSGFRENEQYF.

The genes are TRBV19 and TRBJ2-3, with 8 bases that match TRBD1. Unmatched junction bases numbered 8, after V lost 4 bases and J lost 11 bases. CDR3 length equals 13 residues. CDR1 and CDR2 (germline): LNHDA, SQIVND (reference sequence). The CDR3 loop is CASSRETGTGQYF. The CDR3 DNA is TGTGCCAGTAGTAGGGAAACCGGGACAGGGCAGTATTTT. Full variable domain (remainder filled in from reference TRBV19 and TRBJ2-3): DGGITQSPKYLFRKEGQNVTLSCEQNLNHDAMYWYRQDPGQGLRLIYYSQIVNDFQKGDIAEGYSVSREKKESFPLTVTSAQKNPTAFYLCASSRETGTGQYFGPGTRLTVL.

The gene calls are TRBV28 and TRBJ1-2; the D is unclear. Germline values: CDR1 MDHEN, CDR2 SYDVKM. V was pared by 6 bases and J by 4 bases, with 24 bases between. This CDR3 spans 17 amino acids. The CDR3, as DNA: TGTGCCAGCAGCCCCAGTGACTACCTCGTCTCGGGCTATGGCTACACCTTC. Translation: CASSPSDYLVSGYGYTF.

This chain joins TRBV5-4 and TRBJ1-1; D remains ambiguous. V lost 2 bases to trimming and J lost 5 bases, with 13 bases between them. Per the germline V gene, CDR1 is SGHNT and CDR2 is YYREEE (reference sequence). The CDR3 totals 14 residues. The CDR3 loop is CASSFENLRTEAFF. The CDR3 DNA reads as TGTGCCAGCAGCTTTGAAAACCTTAGAACTGAAGCTTTCTTT.

This clone showed up just once. The chain joins TRBV11-2 to TRBJ2-7; the D gene could be TRBD1 or TRBD2 (7 bases each). V was shortened by 8 bases and J by 3 bases, with 14 bases between the two germline ends. CDR1 is SGHAT and CDR2 is FQNNGV in the germline V gene. This CDR3 has 13 residues. The CDR3 nucleotides are TGTGCCAGCCGGGGAGGGGGCGGCTACGAGCAGTACTTC. Translation: CASRGGGGYEQYF.

The chain uses TRBV6-6 and TRBJ2-1; maybe TRBD2 (7 bases). The CDR3 is made up of 16 amino acids. CDR1 is MNHNY and CDR2 is SVGAGI in the germline V gene (reference sequence). Deletions cut 0 bases from V and 6 bases from J, with 15 bases between. The CDR3 sequence: CASSYSRGGGGNEQFF. The CDR3 DNA reads TGTGCCAGCAGTTACTCCAGGGGCGGGGGTGGCAATGAGCAGTTCTTC.

The chain carries TRBV2 and TRBJ1-2; 10 nucleotides match TRBD1. The CDR3 covers 14 residues. Germline trimming cut 3 bases from V and 4 bases from J; bases unmatched to any gene: 2. Germline V gene lookup returns CDR1 SNHLY and CDR2 FYNNEI. The CDR3 nucleotides are TGTGCCAGCAGTGATAGGGACAGGGGCTATGGCTACACCTTC. Translation: CASSDRDRGYGYTF.

This clone was recorded a few times. The genes are TRBV9 and TRBJ2-6, with no clear D. CDR1 SGDLS and CDR2 YYNGEE come from the germline V gene. V was trimmed by 0 bases and J by 4 bases, leaving 5 bases between them. CDR3 length: 14 residues. The CDR3: CASSVEAGANVLTF. The CDR3 nucleotides are TGTGCCAGCAGCGTAGAAGCGGGGGCCAACGTCCTGACTTTC.

This clone has a single count. The chain links TRBV18 to TRBJ2-7; D tentatively fits TRBD1 or TRBD2 (5 bases each). This CDR3 is built from 13 residues. The V and J ends lost 6 bases and 3 bases respectively, with 12 bases between them. Germline V gene data show CDR1 as KGHSH and CDR2 as LQKENI. For the CDR3, the DNA is TGTGCCAGCTCTGAGGCAGGGAGCTACGAGCAGTACTTC. This gives the protein CASSEAGSYEQYF.

This chain uses TRBV10-2 with TRBJ1-1, with 7 bases fitting TRBD1. The CDR3 loop spans 14 amino acids. Germline assignment: CDR1 WSHSY and CDR2 SAAADI. The V segment lost 1 base and the J segment 7 bases; nucleotides outside the gene matches: 6. This chain's CDR3 is CASSEFNRGHEAFF. DNA of the CDR3: TGCGCCAGCAGTGAGTTTAACAGGGGACATGAAGCTTTCTTT.

This clone was recorded once. This chain's CDR3 is CASRDSGSRGGQYF. CDR3 DNA: TGTGCCAGTAGGGATAGCGGCAGCCGGGGGGGGCAGTACTTC. The rearrangement joins TRBV19 to TRBJ2-7; TRBD2 agrees at 8 bases. Looked up from germline, CDR1 is LNHDA and CDR2 is SQIVND (reference sequence). CDR3 size: 14 residues. V lost 6 bases to trimming and J lost 9 bases; unmatched junction nucleotides: 13.

By share, this clone ranks as medium-sized. J is TRBJ1-2 and V is TRBV2, with 7 bases lining up with TRBD1. The junction had 8 bases not matched to a gene; V was cut back by 6 bases and J by 4 bases. CDR1 is SNHLY and CDR2 is FYNNEI in the germline V gene. The CDR3 extends over 14 amino acids. This CDR3 is CASRRTGEGYGYTF. Here the CDR3 DNA reads TGTGCCAGCAGGAGAACAGGGGAGGGCTATGGCTACACCTTC. The full variable domain, with the rest looked up from reference TRBV2 and TRBJ1-2, is EPEVTQTPSHQVTQMGQEVILRCVPISNHLYFYWYRQILGQKVEFLVSFYNNEISEKSEIFDDQFSVERPDGSNFTLKIRSTKLEDSAMYFCASRRTGEGYGYTFGSGTRLTVV.

V is TRBV30 and J is TRBJ1-2, with TRBD1 matching 10 bases. Germline lookup yields CDR1 GTSNPN and CDR2 SVGIG (reference sequence). The V and J ends lost 1 base and 2 bases, in that order; junction bases with no gene match: 4. The CDR3 length is 15 residues. CDR3 loop: CAWSARDRGNYGYTF. The DNA for the CDR3 is TGTGCCTGGAGTGCCCGGGACAGGGGAAACTATGGCTACACCTTC.

This clone was counted a single time. This rearrangement joins TRBV18 to TRBJ1-5, with TRBD1 matching over 8 bases. Germline-derived CDR1 and CDR2 are KGHSH and LQKENI. This CDR3 has 15 residues. Trimming removed 3 bases from V and 5 bases from J; junction bases left unmatched: 6. The CDR3: CASSPRQGQDQPQHF. Written as DNA, the CDR3 is TGTGCCAGCTCACCGAGACAGGGGCAGGATCAGCCCCAGCATTTT.

The V gene is TRBV9, the J gene TRBJ2-7; the match to TRBD1 covers 11 bases. The V gene end was trimmed by 0 bases and the J gene end by 4 bases; junction bases not matched to a gene: 3. The V gene's germline CDR1 is SGDLS and CDR2 YYNGEE. The CDR3 runs to 15 residues. This CDR3 is CASSVAGTGGYEQYF. The CDR3 nucleotides read TGTGCCAGCAGCGTAGCCGGGACAGGGGGGTACGAGCAGTACTTC.

The CDR3, as DNA: TGTGCCAGCAGCACAACCTACAGAGAAGCGAAGCAGTACTTC. This gives the protein CASSTTYREAKQYF. V usage is TRBV6-5 and J usage is TRBJ2-7; no definite D call. This CDR3 comprises 14 residues. With 6 bases removed from V and 8 bases from J, the gap between germline ends came to 20 bases. The V gene's germline CDR1 is MNHEY and CDR2 SVGAGI.

The CDR3: CSVGGLGGVGNTIYF. CDR3 nucleotides: TGCAGCGTTGGGGGCCTTGGGGGAGTTGGAAACACCATATATTTT. The chain couples TRBV29-1 to TRBJ1-3; maybe TRBD1 (5 bases). The V and J ends lost 4 bases and 3 bases respectively, with 16 bases between them. This CDR3 is 15 amino acids long. The germline CDR1 and CDR2 sequences are SQVTM and ANQGSEA.

V usage is TRBV7-8 and J usage is TRBJ2-1, with 13 bases identical to TRBD2. The CDR3 extends over 16 amino acids. Germline CDR1 and CDR2: SGHVS and FQNEAQ. Trimming at V came to 3 bases and at J to 10 bases, leaving 9 bases not matched to a gene. For the CDR3, the DNA is TGTGCCAGCAGCTTCGGGACTAGCGGGATGATGCGGGAGCAGTTCTTC. Translation gives CASSFGTSGMMREQFF.

The rearrangement uses TRBV11-2 and TRBJ2-7; D is undetermined. The length of the CDR3 is 13 residues. V was clipped by 3 bases and J by 6 bases, with 12 bases between them. CDR1 and CDR2 from the germline V gene are SGHAT and FQNNGV. The CDR3 protein is CASSLVKVGEQYF. For the CDR3, the DNA is TGTGCCAGCAGCTTGGTTAAAGTGGGCGAGCAGTACTTC.

V gene TRBV6-1 combines with J gene TRBJ1-4, with D possibly being TRBD1 (5 bases). The CDR3 consists of 13 residues. CDR1 and CDR2 (germline): MNHNS, SASEGT. With 8 bases removed from V and 5 bases from J, the gap between germline ends came to 12 bases. The CDR3 protein is CASSTVRNEKLFF. The CDR3 bases are TGTGCCAGCTCGACAGTGCGAAATGAAAAACTGTTTTTT.

The chain combines TRBV4-1 with TRBJ1-1, with 9 nucleotides matching TRBD1. V shed 4 bases, J shed 1 base, and the junction held 4 bases outside the gene matches. This CDR3 comprises 15 residues. Germline CDR1 reads MGHRA; CDR2 reads YSYEKL. The CDR3 spells CASSRTGQGNTEAFF. CDR3 nucleotide sequence: TGCGCCAGCAGCCGGACGGGACAGGGGAACACTGAAGCTTTCTTT.

The V call is TRBV28, the J call TRBJ2-7; 8 bases match TRBD2. Trimming removed 4 bases from V and 7 bases from J; junction bases left unmatched: 9. Germline assignment: CDR1 MDHEN and CDR2 SYDVKM. The CDR3 has 14 amino acids. The CDR3 reads CASSSSGLGWEQYF. The CDR3 DNA reads TGTGCCAGCAGTTCCTCGGGACTAGGATGGGAGCAGTACTTC.